The 8 T cell receptor beta chains below all came from one sample that was sequenced in a study of blood T cell repertoires in COVID-19. The data were produced by immunoSEQ multiplex PCR, yet TCRdb's version contains in-frame clones alone and is incomplete. The data contain hundreds of thousands of clones, roughly 90% of them singletons. Sequencing used peripheral blood. Receptors were obtained from a woman between 70 and 85 years old with COVID-19, enrolled during active disease.

This clone was counted a single time. The chain couples TRBV5-1 to TRBJ2-5; no firm D call. CDR1 is SGHRS and CDR2 is YFSETQ in the germline V gene. The CDR3 sequence is 14 residues long. V gave up 0 bases and J gave up 1 base, with 7 bases separating them. The CDR3 is CASSLGASQETQYF. CDR3 nucleotides: TGCGCCAGCAGCTTGGGAGCAAGCCAAGAGACCCAGTACTTC.

The chain recombines TRBV27 with TRBJ2-7; TRBD1 matches at 7 bases. Trimming took 5 bases from V and 3 from J; bases not matched to a gene: 13. The CDR3 spans 16 residues. CDR1 is MNHEY, CDR2 SMNVEV, per germline (reference sequence). CDR3 protein: CASSPSYGTDFYEQYF. In DNA, the CDR3 is TGTGCCAGCAGTCCCTCTTACGGGACAGATTTCTACGAGCAGTACTTC.

The gene calls are TRBV5-4 and TRBJ1-2; the D is unclear. Germline CDR1 is SGHNT and CDR2 is YYREEE (reference sequence). Trimming stripped 0 bases from V and 4 bases from J, with 10 bases between. CDR3 size: 14 residues. The CDR3 bases are TGTGCCAGCAGCTTGGCGGGTGGAGGCTATGGCTACACCTTC. Its protein is CASSLAGGGYGYTF.

This chain connects TRBV7-2 to TRBJ1-2, with 9 bases identical to TRBD1. CDR3 size: 15 residues. Unmatched junction bases numbered 5, after V lost 1 base and J lost 5 bases. CDR1 is SGHTA, CDR2 FQGNSA, per germline. The CDR3 reads CASSLEGTGLYGYTF. In nucleotides, the CDR3 is TGTGCCAGCAGCTTAGAGGGGACAGGGCTTTATGGCTACACCTTC.

The CDR3 sequence is CASSQIAPGRVSYGYTF. The CDR3 region has the DNA TGTGCCAGCAGCCAAATAGCGCCAGGACGGGTGAGCTATGGCTACACCTTC. The rearrangement joins TRBV14 to TRBJ1-2; D is ambiguous. CDR1 SGHDN and CDR2 FVKESK come from the germline V gene. CDR3 size: 17 residues. V gave up 2 bases and J gave up 4 bases, with 20 bases separating them.

This chain uses TRBV27 with TRBJ1-2; possible D gene TRBD1, 6 bases. V was shortened by 4 bases and J by 4 bases, with 10 bases between the two germline ends. The CDR3 contains 13 residues. From germline, CDR1 is MNHEY and CDR2 SMNVEV (reference sequence). CDR3 nucleotides: TGTGCCAGCAGTTCCCGAGGGGGCTATGGCTACACCTTC. Protein sequence: CASSSRGGYGYTF.

In this sample, this clone turned up once. The chain couples TRBV6-5 to TRBJ2-7, with 7 bases aligning to TRBD1. Germline V gene lookup returns CDR1 MNHEY and CDR2 SVGAGI. The CDR3 length is 15 residues. Trimming at V came to 1 base and at J to 2 bases, leaving 5 bases not matched to a gene. The chain's CDR3 is CASSYYRGFAYEQYF. In nucleotides, the CDR3 is TGTGCCAGCAGTTACTACAGGGGTTTCGCCTACGAGCAGTACTTC.

This clone has at least ten counts. Distinct nucleotide sequences in the sample also encode this CDR3. The rearrangement links TRBV3-1 (or the pseudogene TRBV3-2) to TRBJ1-4; D unclear. The CDR3 covers 12 residues. Germline V gene data show CDR1 as LGHDT and CDR2 as YNNKEL (reference sequence). Trimming removed 0 bases from V and 8 bases from J, with 4 bases in between. The CDR3 region is CASSQEREKLFF. CDR3 DNA: TGTGCCAGCAGCCAAGAGCGGGAAAAACTGTTTTTT.